Below are 22 T cell receptor beta chains sequenced from a single sample in a study of cytomegalovirus exposure and HLA in healthy donors. Repertoires were generated with immunoSEQ multiplex PCR, while TCRdb's copy carries only in-frame clones and drops some. The sample carries approximately 230,000 clones, roughly nine tenths recorded once. Sequencing used PBMCs. The receptors come from a young man in good health and CMV-seropositive.

The chain uses TRBV27 and TRBJ2-1; D gene ambiguous. Trimming removed 0 bases at V and 0 bases at J, with 9 bases between. This CDR3 is built from 16 residues. CDR1 is MNHEY, CDR2 SMNVEV, per germline (reference sequence). The CDR3 sequence is CASSLSPKSSYNEQFF. CDR3 nucleotide sequence: TGTGCCAGCAGTTTATCACCTAAGAGCTCCTACAATGAGCAGTTCTTC.

The V gene is TRBV19, the J gene TRBJ2-7, with TRBD1 as a possible D gene (5 bases). CDR3 size: 14 residues. V dropped 4 bases and J dropped 2 bases, with 12 bases sitting between them. Germline V CDR1 and CDR2: LNHDA, SQIVND (reference sequence). This CDR3 is CASSTGSPTYEQYF. Written as DNA, the CDR3 is TGTGCCAGTAGTACAGGGTCCCCAACCTACGAGCAGTACTTC.

The chain employs TRBV10-3 and TRBJ1-5; D might be TRBD1 (6 bases). There are 14 residues in the CDR3. V lost 6 bases, J lost 2 bases, and 11 bases lay in between. Germline V lookup: CDR1 ENHRY, CDR2 SYGVKD. The CDR3 protein is CAIRDSSGNQPQHF. CDR3 in DNA: TGTGCCATCAGGGACAGCTCTGGCAATCAGCCCCAGCATTTT.

In its sample, this clone was seen once. The chain employs TRBV7-8 and TRBJ1-3; D is ambiguous. Per germline, CDR1 SGHVS and CDR2 FQNEAQ. The CDR3 spans 11 residues. Trimming pared 1 base from V and 8 bases from J, leaving 3 bases between. CDR3 nucleotides: TGTGCCAGCAGCTTAGGGGACACCATATATTTT. Encoded protein: CASSLGDTIYF.

The genes are TRBV27 and TRBJ2-7; D tentatively fits TRBD1 or TRBD2 (5 bases each). Per germline, CDR1 MNHEY and CDR2 SMNVEV (reference sequence). The CDR3 is made up of 13 amino acids. V was clipped by 3 bases and J by 3 bases, with 9 bases between them. In DNA, the CDR3 is TGTGCCAGCAGTTTTGAGAGGGGCTACGAGCAGTACTTC. Translating gives CASSFERGYEQYF.

The chain joins TRBV4-1 to TRBJ2-7; D is unclear. V lost 0 bases, J lost 0 bases, and 6 bases lay in between. The CDR3 contains 14 residues. Per the germline V gene, CDR1 is MGHRA and CDR2 is YSYEKL. CDR3 amino acids: CASSQERVSYEQYF. As DNA, the CDR3 is TGCGCCAGCAGCCAAGAGAGAGTCTCCTACGAGCAGTACTTC.

The chain employs TRBV27 and TRBJ2-3; D gene ambiguous. The CDR3 runs 15 residues. Germline lookup yields CDR1 MNHEY and CDR2 SMNVEV (reference sequence). The V and J ends lost 5 bases and 0 bases respectively, with 12 bases between them. The CDR3 region is CASSTPALSTDTQYF. The CDR3 DNA sequence: TGTGCCAGCAGTACGCCGGCTCTGAGCACAGATACGCAGTATTTT.

This clone was counted between two and nine times. The chain employs TRBV2 and TRBJ2-7; TRBD2 is a possible D gene (7 bases). Germline CDR1 and CDR2: SNHLY and FYNNEI. V gave up 3 bases and J gave up 5 bases, with 14 bases separating them. The CDR3 covers 14 residues. The CDR3, as DNA: TGTGCCAGCAGTGATTGGGGGGGCCTCAACGAGCAGTACTTC. This sequence encodes CASSDWGGLNEQYF.

The chain has TRBV5-4 and TRBJ1-1, with a weak D call TRBD1 (6 bases). The V and J ends lost 4 bases and 6 bases respectively, with 22 bases between them. The CDR3 runs to 16 residues. From germline, CDR1 is SGHNT and CDR2 YYREEE (reference sequence). The CDR3 here is CASSPGVPTGLPEAFF. The CDR3 DNA is TGTGCCAGCAGCCCCGGGGTTCCCACAGGGTTGCCTGAAGCTTTCTTT.

The V gene is TRBV27, the J gene TRBJ1-5, with TRBD1 identical over 7 bases. The ends lost 6 bases at V and 2 bases at J; junction bases unmatched: 1. Germline CDR1 is MNHEY and CDR2 is SMNVEV (reference sequence). The CDR3 covers 13 residues. CDR3 DNA sequence: TGTGCCAGCAGGGGGACAGGCAATCAGCCCCAGCATTTT. This gives the protein CASRGTGNQPQHF.

V and J are TRBV7-9 and TRBJ2-5, with D possibly TRBD2 on 5 matching bases. Germline CDR1 and CDR2: SEHNR and FQNEAQ (reference sequence). Trimming removed 2 bases at V and 1 base at J, with 14 bases between. The CDR3 has 16 residues. The CDR3 region has the DNA TGTGCCAGCAGCTTATTGGCCGGGGATATCCAAGAGACCCAGTACTTC. It yields the protein CASSLLAGDIQETQYF.

The chain is built from TRBV29-1 and TRBJ2-3; D gene uncertain. The length of the CDR3 is 15 residues. V was shortened by 7 bases and J by 2 bases, with 19 bases between the two germline ends. Germline assignment: CDR1 SQVTM and CDR2 ANQGSEA. CDR3 sequence: CSGGSRLQNTDTQYF. CDR3 DNA sequence: TGCAGCGGAGGCTCGAGATTACAAAACACAGATACGCAGTATTTT.

The chain employs TRBV19 and TRBJ1-2; D perhaps matches TRBD1 (5 bases). This CDR3 is built from 16 residues. With 0 bases removed from V and 4 bases from J, the gap between germline ends came to 15 bases. Per germline, CDR1 LNHDA and CDR2 SQIVND (reference sequence). CDR3 region: CASSIEAGRVGYGYTF. The DNA for the CDR3 is TGTGCCAGTAGTATAGAGGCGGGACGTGTGGGCTATGGCTACACCTTC.

The chain couples TRBV29-1 to TRBJ2-5, with unresolved D. With 7 bases removed from V and 0 bases from J, the gap between germline ends came to 6 bases. The CDR3 extends over 11 amino acids. The germline V gene encodes CDR1 SQVTM and CDR2 ANQGSEA. CDR3 amino acids: CSAAYQETQYF. The CDR3, as DNA: TGCAGCGCGGCGTACCAAGAGACCCAGTACTTC.

V usage is TRBV11-1 and J usage is TRBJ2-7, with 7 bases aligning to TRBD1. V was pared by 0 bases and J by 0 bases, with 5 bases of the junction left unmatched. Per germline, CDR1 SGHAT and CDR2 FQDESV (reference sequence). The CDR3 runs to 16 residues. CDR3 sequence (DNA): TGTGCCAGCAGCTTAGCCGGCGCAGGGGGCTCCTACGAGCAGTACTTC. It encodes CASSLAGAGGSYEQYF.

The chain combines TRBV12-5 with TRBJ2-1; D is unclear. CDR1 LGHNT and CDR2 FRNRAP come from the germline V gene. Trimming stripped 2 bases from V and 6 bases from J, with 8 bases between. The CDR3 runs 13 residues. The CDR3 sequence is CASGLFSFNEQFF. For the CDR3, the DNA is TGTGCTAGTGGTTTGTTCTCGTTCAATGAGCAGTTCTTC.

The chain combines TRBV5-1 with TRBJ2-7; 8 nucleotides line up with TRBD2. V shed 0 bases and J 5 bases; nucleotides not matched to a gene: 7. The CDR3 runs 15 residues. The germline CDR1 and CDR2 sequences are SGHRS and YFSETQ. CDR3 in DNA: TGCGCCAGCAGCTTGGGGGCGGGGGGATCCCACGAGCAGTACTTC. Encoded protein: CASSLGAGGSHEQYF.

This clone appeared a few times. The chain couples TRBV6-1 to TRBJ1-2; D unclear. Germline V CDR1 and CDR2: MNHNS, SASEGT. The CDR3 length is 12 residues. V dropped 4 bases and J dropped 4 bases, with 7 bases sitting between them. The CDR3 sequence: CASSGGTYGYTF. The CDR3 DNA reads as TGTGCCAGCAGTGGGGGAACCTATGGCTACACCTTC.

The chain carries TRBV7-2 and TRBJ2-1; no definite D call. Trimming cost V 1 base and J 3 bases, with 16 bases left between them. The CDR3 is made up of 17 amino acids. Germline loops: CDR1 SGHTA, CDR2 FQGNSA. The CDR3 nucleotides read TGTGCCAGCAGCTTAGTGGGCCCCGCGGAGCTCTACAATGAGCAGTTCTTC. As protein: CASSLVGPAELYNEQFF.

This chain uses TRBV6-1 with TRBJ1-2, with D uncertain. The CDR3 loop spans 13 amino acids. Germline-derived CDR1 and CDR2 are MNHNS and SASEGT. V was clipped by 2 bases and J by 7 bases, with 11 bases between them. The DNA for the CDR3 is TGTGCCAGCAGTGAAAATGGGGTGGGTGGCTACACCTTC. It translates to CASSENGVGGYTF.

The V and J genes are TRBV9 and TRBJ2-3; 7 bases agree with TRBD2. Germline loops: CDR1 SGDLS, CDR2 YYNGEE. There are 13 residues in the CDR3. V dropped 0 bases and J dropped 9; count of bases not matched to a gene: 4. The CDR3 loop is CASSVDLGGTQYF. In DNA form, the CDR3 reads TGTGCCAGCAGCGTAGACTTGGGGGGGACGCAGTATTTT.

The J gene is TRBJ2-2, the V gene TRBV18, with 11 bases lining up with TRBD2. V lost 4 bases, J lost 0 bases, and 1 base stayed unmatched. From germline, CDR1 is KGHSH and CDR2 LQKENI. CDR3 size: 16 residues. CDR3 DNA sequence: TGTGCCAGCTCACTACTAGCGGGAGCGAACACCGGGGAGCTGTTTTTT. The encoded protein is CASSLLAGANTGELFF.